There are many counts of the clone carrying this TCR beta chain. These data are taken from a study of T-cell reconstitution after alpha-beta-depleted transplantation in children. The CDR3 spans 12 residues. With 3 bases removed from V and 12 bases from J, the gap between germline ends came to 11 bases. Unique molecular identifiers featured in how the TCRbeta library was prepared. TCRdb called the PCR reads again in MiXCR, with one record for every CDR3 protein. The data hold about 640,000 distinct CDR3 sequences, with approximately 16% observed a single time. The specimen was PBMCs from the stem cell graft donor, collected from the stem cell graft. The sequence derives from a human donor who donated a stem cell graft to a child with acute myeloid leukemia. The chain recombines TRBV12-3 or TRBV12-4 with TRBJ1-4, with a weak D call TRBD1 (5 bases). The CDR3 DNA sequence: TGTGCCAGCAGTTTCGAAAGAGGGGAACTGTTTTTT. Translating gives CASSFERGELFF.